Presented here are 30 T cell receptor beta chains from one specimen sequenced in a study of T-cell memory formation after mild COVID-19. MiXCR was run by TCRdb on the 5' RACE reads, yielding one entry per CDR3 protein. The repertoire holds fewer than 200,000 distinct CDR3 sequences, with about a fifth as singletons. Sample: PBMCs or a T cell subset sorted from them (not recorded which). Receptor source: an adult woman who had mild COVID-19 (a few samples of this study predate the infection). Cell type and time point are not known.

The chain is built from TRBV5-1 and TRBJ2-7; 10 bases align to TRBD2. The CDR3 totals 15 residues. The V gene end was trimmed by 0 bases and the J gene end by 2 bases; junction bases not matched to a gene: 2. Germline CDR1 reads SGHRS; CDR2 reads YFSETQ. CDR3 sequence (DNA): TGCGCCAGCAGCTTGGATGGACTAGCGGCCTACGAGCAGTACTTC. It codes for CASSLDGLAAYEQYF. Drawing the rest from reference TRBV5-1 and TRBJ2-7, the complete variable domain is KAGVTQTPRYLIKTRGQQVTLSCSPISGHRSVSWYQQTPGQGLQFLFEYFSETQRNKGNFPGRFSGRQFSNSRSEMNVSTLELGDSALYLCASSLDGLAAYEQYFGPGTRLTVT.

The genes are TRBV4-2 and TRBJ1-1; D uncertain. CDR1 is LGHNA and CDR2 is YNFKEQ in the germline V gene. Trimming removed 0 bases at V and 0 bases at J, with 11 bases between. This CDR3 comprises 16 residues. Here the CDR3 DNA reads TGTGCCAGCAGCCAAGATCATGCGGGGATGAACACTGAAGCTTTCTTT. It encodes CASSQDHAGMNTEAFF.

The table lists this clonotype with a few counts. This chain joins TRBV4-1 and TRBJ2-7; 8 bases agree with TRBD1. J was trimmed by 2 bases and V by 3 bases; bases with no gene match: 6. Per the germline V gene, CDR1 is MGHRA and CDR2 is YSYEKL. This CDR3 has 15 amino acids. CDR3 sequence reads: CASSQTDRGPYEQYF. The CDR3 DNA sequence: TGCGCCAGCAGCCAGACCGACAGGGGTCCCTACGAGCAGTACTTC.

The table lists this clonotype with a few counts. The rearrangement joins TRBV4-3 to TRBJ2-3; D might be TRBD2 (5 bases). The CDR3 spans 14 residues. The V and J ends lost 1 base and 5 bases respectively, with 10 bases between them. CDR1 is LGHNA, CDR2 YSLEER, per germline. CDR3 DNA sequence: TGCGCCAGCAGCCAAGCTTTAGAGGGAGATACGCAGTATTTT. Translation gives CASSQALEGDTQYF.

This clonotype has a handful of counts. The chain employs TRBV14 and TRBJ2-3; D not certain. Germline V lookup: CDR1 SGHDN, CDR2 FVKESK. The CDR3 spans 14 residues. V gave up 4 bases and J gave up 6 bases, with 14 bases separating them. The CDR3 DNA is TGTGCCAGCAGCCCCCGGCATTTTAGGGATACGCAGTATTTT. It encodes CASSPRHFRDTQYF.

The chain joins TRBV30 to TRBJ1-6; D unresolved. Germline lookup yields CDR1 GTSNPN and CDR2 SVGIG (reference sequence). Trimming took 1 base from V and 4 from J, leaving 5 bases between them. The CDR3 length is 13 residues. The DNA for the CDR3 is TGTGCCTGGAGTGCGGATTATAATTCACCCCTCCACTTT. Translating gives CAWSADYNSPLHF.

This clonotype was counted between two and nine times. The gene calls are TRBV5-5 and TRBJ1-2; 8 bases are a match to TRBD1. This CDR3 is 14 amino acids long. CDR1 SGHKS and CDR2 YYEKEE come from the germline V gene (reference sequence). V shed 0 bases and J 6 bases; nucleotides not matched to a gene: 4. As DNA, the CDR3 is TGTGCCAGCAGCTTGGGGCAGGGGGCCGATGGCTACACCTTC. It is translated as CASSLGQGADGYTF.

The table lists this clonotype with a few counts. This sequence joins TRBV20-1 and TRBJ1-1, with 8 bases aligning to TRBD1. The CDR3 totals 15 residues. The trim removed 4 bases at V and 5 bases at J, leaving 12 bases unmatched. The germline V gene has CDR1 DFQATT and CDR2 SNEGSKA (reference sequence). The CDR3: CSAKVRGPARTEAFF. DNA for the CDR3: TGCAGTGCTAAGGTCAGGGGGCCGGCGCGAACTGAAGCTTTCTTT.

The chain employs TRBV15 and TRBJ2-7; 8 nucleotides line up with TRBD2. Trimming cost V 5 bases and J 7 bases; bases outside gene matches: 7. The germline CDR1 and CDR2 sequences are LNHNV and YYDKDF (reference sequence). This CDR3 is 13 amino acids long. This chain's CDR3 is CATSQAGVTEQYF. The CDR3 coding sequence is TGTGCCACCAGCCAAGCGGGAGTCACAGAGCAGTACTTC.

The gene calls are TRBV12-3 or TRBV12-4 and TRBJ2-6; 12 bases fit TRBD2. The CDR3 has 19 residues. The V segment lost 1 base and the J segment 2 bases; nucleotides outside the gene matches: 6. The CDR3 reads CASSLVALAGGPGANVLTF. CDR3 in DNA: TGTGCCAGCAGTTTAGTGGCACTAGCGGGAGGACCTGGGGCCAACGTCCTGACTTTC.

On this clonotype: Mismatch with germline at one junction end may stem from a read error. This chain uses TRBV7-7 with TRBJ2-5; 13 nucleotides agree with TRBD2. This CDR3 is built from 15 residues. The germline V gene encodes CDR1 SSHAT and CDR2 FNYEAQ (reference sequence). The CDR3 DNA reads as TGTGCTAGCACCCGGACTAGCGGGAGTTTGGAGACCCAGTACTTC. This encodes CASTRTSGSLETQYF. The full variable domain, in which reference TRBV7-7 and TRBJ2-5 provide the parts outside the CDR3, is GAGVSQSPRYKVTKRGQDVTLRCDPISSHATLYWYQQALGQGPEFLTYFNYEAQPDKSGLPSDRFSAERPEGSISTLTIQRTEQRDSAMYRCASTRTSGSLETQYFGPGTRLLVL.

Many counts were recorded for this clonotype. The gene calls are TRBV20-1 and TRBJ2-7; D remains ambiguous. CDR3 length equals 12 residues. Trimming left V 1 base short and J 3 bases short, with 7 bases between. Germline CDR1 and CDR2: DFQATT and SNEGSKA (reference sequence). The CDR3 DNA reads TGCAGTGCTAGAGGTTCCGGCTACGAGCAGTACTTC. Translating it yields CSARGSGYEQYF.

The gene calls are TRBV2 and TRBJ1-5, with 8 positions matching TRBD1. With 5 bases clipped from V and 4 bases from J, the junction kept 4 bases outside the gene matches. Per germline, CDR1 SNHLY and CDR2 FYNNEI. This CDR3 has 14 residues. The CDR3 spells CASSSRDRNQPQHF. The CDR3 DNA reads TGTGCCAGCAGTTCGCGGGACAGGAATCAGCCCCAGCATTTT.

This clonotype was picked up a small number of times. The chain combines TRBV9 with TRBJ2-7; TRBD1 is a possible D gene (6 bases). Germline V gene sequence: CDR1 SGDLS, CDR2 YYNGEE. The CDR3 spans 14 residues. The V end was cut by 2 bases, the J end by 2 bases, with 11 bases between. The chain's CDR3 is CASSVRDTAYEQYF. CDR3 nucleotide sequence: TGTGCCAGCAGCGTTCGGGACACTGCCTACGAGCAGTACTTC.

This clonotype was observed a few times. V gene TRBV23-1 combines with J gene TRBJ2-1; 9 positions agree with TRBD2. TRBV23-1 falls under the ORF class, with uncertain function. This CDR3 spans 13 amino acids. V shed 3 bases, J shed 10 bases, and the junction held 4 bases outside the gene matches. The CDR3 DNA reads as TGCGCCAGCAGTCAGAGTGGACTAGCGGAGCAGTTCTTC. This sequence encodes CASSQSGLAEQFF.

This clonotype turned up a few times. The chain carries TRBV12-3 or TRBV12-4 and TRBJ2-5; TRBD1 matches 9 bases. This CDR3 comprises 14 residues. After removal of 4 bases from V and 5 bases from J, the junction contained 5 bases not matched to a gene. CDR3 sequence: CASSSQGALETQYF. The DNA for the CDR3 is TGTGCCAGCAGTTCACAGGGGGCACTTGAGACCCAGTACTTC.

The J gene is TRBJ2-1, the V gene TRBV7-2, with TRBD2 as a possible D gene (6 bases). Germline CDR1 SGHTA, CDR2 FQGNSA. The CDR3 spans 15 residues. V lost 5 bases to trimming and J lost 6 bases, with 17 bases between them. CDR3 nucleotides: TGTGCCAGCAGCCGAGACCGTAGCGGAACCAATGAGCAGTTCTTC. This codes for CASSRDRSGTNEQFF.

This clonotype was seen a few times. The chain combines TRBV11-3 with TRBJ2-5; D might be TRBD1 (6 bases). Trimming removed 8 bases at V and 0 bases at J, with 13 bases between. The CDR3 sequence is 14 residues long. Germline V lookup: CDR1 SGHNT, CDR2 YENEEA. CDR3: CASGPTGYQETQYF. In DNA form, the CDR3 reads TGTGCCAGCGGACCCACAGGGTACCAAGAGACCCAGTACTTC.

V and J are TRBV13 and TRBJ2-5; D may be TRBD2 (5 bases). The germline V and J ends were trimmed by 3 bases and 5 bases, with 19 bases remaining between them. The CDR3 consists of 16 residues. Germline V lookup: CDR1 PRHDT, CDR2 FYEKMQ (reference sequence). The CDR3 nucleotides are TGTGCCAGCAGCTTTGCTTCCTCCGCACTAGAGGAGACCCAGTACTTC. It codes for CASSFASSALEETQYF.

A single count supports this clonotype. V gene TRBV4-1 combines with J gene TRBJ1-4, with TRBD1 as a possible D gene (6 bases). Germline-derived CDR1 and CDR2 are MGHRA and YSYEKL. The CDR3 is 20 residues long. Deletions cut 0 bases from V and 8 bases from J, with 28 bases between. CDR3 in DNA: TGCGCCAGCAGCCAAGATTTTTACAGGGCAAGTTGCGGAGAGGGGGAAAAACTGTTTTTT. Translation: CASSQDFYRASCGEGEKLFF.

The chain carries TRBV7-8 and TRBJ2-7; 8 nucleotides agree with TRBD1. The CDR3 length is 14 residues. Germline V CDR1 and CDR2: SGHVS, FQNEAQ. The J segment lost 2 bases and the V segment lost 5 bases, leaving 5 bases of the junction unmatched. The CDR3 bases are TGTGCCAGCAGCCCATGGACAGGGACCTACGAGCAGTACTTC. Translated: CASSPWTGTYEQYF.

This clonotype was seen only a few times. V and J are TRBV28 and TRBJ2-1; the D gene is possibly TRBD2 (6 bases). The CDR3 length is 14 residues. Germline V gene data show CDR1 as MDHEN and CDR2 as SYDVKM. V was cut by 1 base and J by 8 bases, with 12 bases left in between. The CDR3 spells CASSLLGTSDEQFF. In DNA form, the CDR3 reads TGTGCCAGCAGTTTATTGGGGACTTCGGATGAGCAGTTCTTC.

DNA for the CDR3: TGCAGCGCTAAGGGACTGTCCTACAATGAGCAGTTCTTC. Translating gives CSAKGLSYNEQFF. The V gene is TRBV29-1, the J gene TRBJ2-1; possible D gene TRBD2, 6 bases. V dropped 7 bases and J dropped 1 base, with 11 bases sitting between them. Per germline, CDR1 SQVTM and CDR2 ANQGSEA. The CDR3 extends over 13 amino acids.

The genes are TRBV9 and TRBJ1-1; D is unclear. V lost 2 bases and J 0 bases, leaving 8 bases between the germline ends. The CDR3 spans 14 residues. CDR1 and CDR2 (germline): SGDLS, YYNGEE. The CDR3 region is CASSVTPMNTEAFF. The CDR3 DNA sequence: TGTGCCAGCAGCGTGACACCCATGAACACTGAAGCTTTCTTT. The entire variable domain, with the rest obtained from reference TRBV9 and TRBJ1-1, is as follows: DSGVTQTPKHLITATGQRVTLRCSPRSGDLSVYWYQQSLDQGLQFLIQYYNGEERAKGNILERFSAQQFPDLHSELNLSSLELGDSALYFCASSVTPMNTEAFFGQGTRLTVV.

This clonotype appeared many times. The chain links TRBV27 to TRBJ2-2; no definite D call. Germline CDR1 MNHEY, CDR2 SMNVEV (reference sequence). V was trimmed by 6 bases and J by 3 bases, leaving 5 bases between them. CDR3 length: 12 amino acids. Here the CDR3 reads CASRRDTGELFF. The CDR3 DNA sequence: TGTGCCAGCAGACGGGACACCGGGGAGCTGTTTTTT.

The chain couples TRBV25-1 to TRBJ2-2; D remains unclear. CDR1 and CDR2 (germline): MGHDK, SYGVNS. Trimming removed 6 bases at V and 5 bases at J, with 7 bases between. This CDR3 region has 12 residues. The CDR3 sequence is CASSSITGELFF. The DNA of the CDR3 is TGTGCCAGCAGCTCGATTACCGGGGAGCTGTTTTTT.

V and J are TRBV24-1 and TRBJ1-2; D is ambiguous. The CDR3 length is 13 residues. Germline CDR1 KGHDR, CDR2 SFDVKD. V was cut by 5 bases and J by 2 bases, with 8 bases left in between. This CDR3 reads CATSVDGNYGYTF. The DNA of the CDR3 is TGTGCCACCAGTGTTGACGGAAACTATGGCTACACCTTC.

The chain carries TRBV4-1 and TRBJ2-7; 8 bases map to TRBD1. The CDR3 is 17 amino acids. V was pared by 3 bases and J by 0 bases, with 10 bases of the junction left unmatched. Looked up from germline, CDR1 is MGHRA and CDR2 is YSYEKL. The CDR3 reads CASSQKTTGTGSYEQYF. CDR3 in DNA: TGCGCCAGCAGCCAGAAAACCACCGGGACAGGCTCCTACGAGCAGTACTTC.

Only a few counts were recorded for this clonotype. The chain links TRBV7-3 to TRBJ2-3, with 7 bases aligning to TRBD2. Unmatched junction bases numbered 2, after V lost 4 bases and J lost 1 base. CDR1 and CDR2 from the germline V gene are SGHTA and FQGTGA. This CDR3 has 14 amino acids. The CDR3 here is CASSSGLRTDTQYF. Here the CDR3 DNA reads TGTGCCAGCAGCTCGGGACTACGCACAGATACGCAGTATTTT.

The V and J genes are TRBV7-9 and TRBJ1-1; D is possibly TRBD1 (5 bases). CDR1 is SEHNR, CDR2 FQNEAQ, per germline (reference sequence). V lost 2 bases to trimming and J lost 6 bases, with 19 bases between them. This CDR3 has 16 residues. In DNA, the CDR3 is TGTGCCAGCAGCTTAAGGGGTTGGGAGGAGGAAGCTGAAGCTTTCTTT. It translates to CASSLRGWEEEAEAFF.